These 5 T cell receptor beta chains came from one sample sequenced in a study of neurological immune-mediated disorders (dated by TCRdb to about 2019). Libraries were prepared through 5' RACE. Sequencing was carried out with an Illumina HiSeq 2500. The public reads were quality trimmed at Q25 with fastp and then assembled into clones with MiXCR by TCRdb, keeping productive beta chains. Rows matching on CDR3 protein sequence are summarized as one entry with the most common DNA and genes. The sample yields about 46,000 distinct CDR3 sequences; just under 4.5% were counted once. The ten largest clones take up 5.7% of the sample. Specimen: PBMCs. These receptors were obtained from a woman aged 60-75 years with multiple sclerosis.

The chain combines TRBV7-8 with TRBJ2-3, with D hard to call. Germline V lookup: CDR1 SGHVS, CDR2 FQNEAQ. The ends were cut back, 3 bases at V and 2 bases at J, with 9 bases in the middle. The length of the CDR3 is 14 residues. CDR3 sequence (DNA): TGTGCCAGCAGCTTTGAGTGGCCCACAGATACGCAGTATTTT. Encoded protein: CASSFEWPTDTQYF.

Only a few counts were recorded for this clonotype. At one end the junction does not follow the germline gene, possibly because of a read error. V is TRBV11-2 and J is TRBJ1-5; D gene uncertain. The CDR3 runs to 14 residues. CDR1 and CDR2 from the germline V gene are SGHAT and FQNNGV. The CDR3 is CASSLDVVNQPQNF. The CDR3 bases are TGTGCCAGCAGCTTAGACGTCGTAAATCAGCCCCAGAATTTT.

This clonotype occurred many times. This CDR3 is CASSSKDRGVETQYF. The CDR3 DNA reads TGTGCCAGCAGTTCCAAGGACAGGGGGGTAGAGACCCAGTACTTC. The chain recombines TRBV6-5 with TRBJ2-5, with 10 positions matching TRBD1. CDR1 and CDR2 from the germline V gene are MNHEY and SVGAGI. Trimming cost V 4 bases and J 4 bases; bases outside gene matches: 6. The CDR3 loop spans 15 amino acids.

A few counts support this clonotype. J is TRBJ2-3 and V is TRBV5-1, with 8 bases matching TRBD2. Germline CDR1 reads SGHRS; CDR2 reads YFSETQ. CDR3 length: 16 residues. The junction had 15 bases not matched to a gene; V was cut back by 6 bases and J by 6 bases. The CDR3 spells CASILGTRASGDTQYF. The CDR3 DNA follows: TGCGCCAGCATACTCGGGACTAGGGCCTCAGGGGATACGCAGTATTTT. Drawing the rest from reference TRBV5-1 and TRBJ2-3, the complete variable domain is KAGVTQTPRYLIKTRGQQVTLSCSPISGHRSVSWYQQTPGQGLQFLFEYFSETQRNKGNFPGRFSGRQFSNSRSEMNVSTLELGDSALYLCASILGTRASGDTQYFGPGTRLTVL.

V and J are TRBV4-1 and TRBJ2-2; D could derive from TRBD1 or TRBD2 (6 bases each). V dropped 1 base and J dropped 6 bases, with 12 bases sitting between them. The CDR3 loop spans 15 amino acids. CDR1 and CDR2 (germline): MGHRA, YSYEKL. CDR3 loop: CASSQGGARSGELFF. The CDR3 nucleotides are TGCGCCAGCAGCCAAGGGGGGGCTAGGTCCGGGGAGCTGTTTTTT.